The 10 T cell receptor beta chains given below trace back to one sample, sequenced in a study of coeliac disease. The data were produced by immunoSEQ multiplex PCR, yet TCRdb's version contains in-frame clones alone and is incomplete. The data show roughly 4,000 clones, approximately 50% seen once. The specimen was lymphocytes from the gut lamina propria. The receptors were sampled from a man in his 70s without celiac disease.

This CDR3 reads CASSLGGTGGDGYTF. The CDR3 bases are TGCGCCAGCAGCTTGGGTGGGACAGGGGGCGATGGCTACACCTTC. The chain has TRBV5-1 and TRBJ1-2; TRBD1 aligns across 12 bases. Per germline, CDR1 SGHRS and CDR2 YFSETQ. With 0 bases clipped from V and 6 bases from J, the junction kept 3 bases outside the gene matches. The CDR3 is 15 residues long.

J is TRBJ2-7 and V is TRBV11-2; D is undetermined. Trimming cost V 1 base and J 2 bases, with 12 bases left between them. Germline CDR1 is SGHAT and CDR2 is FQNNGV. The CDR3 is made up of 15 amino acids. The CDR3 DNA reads TGTGCCAGCAGCTTAGGTTTGGGCAGTACCTACGAGCAGTACTTC. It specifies CASSLGLGSTYEQYF.

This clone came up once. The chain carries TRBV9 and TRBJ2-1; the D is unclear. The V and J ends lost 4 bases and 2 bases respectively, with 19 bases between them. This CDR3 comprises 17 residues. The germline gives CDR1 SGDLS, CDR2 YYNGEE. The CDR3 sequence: CASSSRVTPEAYNEQFF. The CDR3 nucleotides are TGTGCCAGCAGCTCTCGAGTCACCCCCGAAGCCTACAATGAGCAGTTCTTC. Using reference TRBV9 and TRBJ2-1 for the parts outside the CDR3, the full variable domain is DSGVTQTPKHLITATGQRVTLRCSPRSGDLSVYWYQQSLDQGLQFLIQYYNGEERAKGNILERFSAQQFPDLHSELNLSSLELGDSALYFCASSSRVTPEAYNEQFFGPGTRLTVL.

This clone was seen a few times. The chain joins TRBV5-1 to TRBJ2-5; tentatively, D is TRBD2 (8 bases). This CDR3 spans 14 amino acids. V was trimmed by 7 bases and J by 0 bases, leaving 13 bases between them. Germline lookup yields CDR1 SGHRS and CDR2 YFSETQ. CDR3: CASREGQYQETQYF. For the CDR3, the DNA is TGCGCCAGCCGGGAGGGACAGTACCAAGAGACCCAGTACTTC.

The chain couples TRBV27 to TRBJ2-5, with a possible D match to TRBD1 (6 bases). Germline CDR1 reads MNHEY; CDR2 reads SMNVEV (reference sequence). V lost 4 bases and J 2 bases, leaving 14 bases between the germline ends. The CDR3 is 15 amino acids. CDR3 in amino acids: CASSSLGAQQETQYF. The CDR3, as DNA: TGTGCCAGCAGTTCCCTGGGGGCGCAACAAGAGACCCAGTACTTC.

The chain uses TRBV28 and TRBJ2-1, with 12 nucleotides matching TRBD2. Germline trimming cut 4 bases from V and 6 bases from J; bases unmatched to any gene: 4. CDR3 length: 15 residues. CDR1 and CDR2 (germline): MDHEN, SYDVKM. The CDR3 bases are TGTGCCAGCAGTTCCCTAGCGGGGGGGCTCAATGAGCAGTTCTTC. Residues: CASSSLAGGLNEQFF. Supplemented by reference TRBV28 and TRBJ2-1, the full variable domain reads DVKVTQSSRYLVKRTGEKVFLECVQDMDHENMFWYRQDPGLGLRLIYFSYDVKMKEKGDIPEGYSVSREKKERFSLILESASTNQTSMYLCASSSLAGGLNEQFFGPGTRLTVL.

This CDR3 reads CASSLQGARGYEQYF. Written as DNA, the CDR3 is TGTGCCAGCAGCCTACAGGGGGCTAGGGGCTACGAGCAGTACTTC. The chain recombines TRBV6-1 with TRBJ2-7; TRBD1 matches at 9 bases. Germline V gene lookup returns CDR1 MNHNS and CDR2 SASEGT. V lost 6 bases to trimming and J lost 3 bases; unmatched junction nucleotides: 9. The CDR3 runs to 15 residues.

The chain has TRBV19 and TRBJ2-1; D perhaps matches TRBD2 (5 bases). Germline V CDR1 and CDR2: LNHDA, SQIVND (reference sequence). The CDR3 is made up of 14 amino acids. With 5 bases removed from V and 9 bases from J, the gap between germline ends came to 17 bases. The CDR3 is CASSRYSESGEQFF. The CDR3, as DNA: TGTGCCAGTAGTCGATATAGCGAGTCGGGTGAGCAGTTCTTC.

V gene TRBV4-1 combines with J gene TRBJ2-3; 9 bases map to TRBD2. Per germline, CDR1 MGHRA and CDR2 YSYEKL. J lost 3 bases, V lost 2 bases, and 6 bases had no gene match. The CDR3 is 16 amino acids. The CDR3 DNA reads TGCGCCAGCAGCCAACTCCCGGGACTAGCTACAGATACGCAGTATTTT. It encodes CASSQLPGLATDTQYF.

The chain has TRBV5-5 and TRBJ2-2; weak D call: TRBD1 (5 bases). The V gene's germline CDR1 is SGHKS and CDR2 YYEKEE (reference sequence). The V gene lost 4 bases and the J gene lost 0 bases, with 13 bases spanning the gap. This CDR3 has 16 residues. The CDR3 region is CASSPRQPPNTGELFF. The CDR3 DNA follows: TGTGCCAGCAGCCCGCGACAGCCCCCGAACACCGGGGAGCTGTTTTTT.